This TCR beta chain was captured by sequencing in a study of cytomegalovirus exposure and HLA in healthy donors. Regarding this clone: The antigen is unknown.

The V gene lost 3 bases and the J gene lost 9 bases, with 27 bases spanning the gap. Germline-derived CDR1 and CDR2 are LGHNA and YNFKEQ. The CDR3 is 18 residues long. The primer mix had 60 Vbeta and 13 Jbeta primers. TCRdb's table, derived via immunoSEQ multiplex PCR, lists solely in-frame clones and lacks some. The sample has a few hundred thousand clones; roughly 90% are singletons. Study-wide results and caveats: Researchers reported from a later analysis that most CMV-associated TCR beta chains appeared HLA-restricted.

Sequencing input: PBMCs. This clonotype originated in a woman under 30 in good health and CMV-seronegative. The V call is TRBV4-2, the J call TRBJ2-4; possible D gene TRBD2, 5 bases. The CDR3 loop is CASSQAGEMGLDSRIQYF. The CDR3 region has the DNA TGTGCCAGCAGCCAGGCTGGGGAGATGGGTCTTGATTCGCGCATTCAGTACTTC.